The clone carrying this T cell receptor beta chain was seen a handful of times. This CDR3 has 13 residues. Germline CDR1 is KGHDR and CDR2 is SFDVKD. With 9 bases clipped from V and 7 bases from J, the junction kept 8 bases outside the gene matches. These data belong to a study of patients and donors after allogeneic stem cell transplantation. Using its own MiXCR run on the RT-PCR reads, TCRdb lists one record per CDR3 protein. Counted here are about a million distinct CDR3 sequences, more than 15% occurring once; the ten biggest clones make up roughly 6%. Sequenced: blood, either unsorted or a sorted T cell fraction (not recorded which). The sequence came from a human donor who was either an allogeneic HSCT recipient or a stem cell or donor lymphocyte infusion donor (not recorded which). It is not recorded whose cells these are; they may come from a transplant donor. The chain carries TRBV24-1 and TRBJ2-1; the match to TRBD2 covers 7 bases. CDR3 sequence reads: CATSLGGRNEQFF. CDR3 in DNA: TGTGCCACCTCCCTGGGGGGGAGGAATGAGCAGTTCTTC.